This T cell receptor beta chain emerged from a study of tumor-infiltrating lymphocytes in oesophageal squamous cell carcinoma. There are 15 residues in the CDR3. The germline V gene encodes CDR1 MNHNS and CDR2 SASEGT. With V trimmed by 6 bases and J by 3 bases, 9 bases remained unmatched. Each CDR3 protein is one row after TCRdb ran MiXCR on the PCR reads. Among 7,500 to 9,500 distinct CDR3 sequences listed, 66% were seen once. The specimen was esophageal tumor tissue. This chain joins TRBV6-1 and TRBJ2-7; 9 bases agree with TRBD1. This sequence originates from a female donor with esophageal squamous cell carcinoma. This CDR3 reads CASRTGTGSNYEQYF. The CDR3 DNA follows: TGTGCCAGCAGAACCGGGACAGGGTCGAACTACGAGCAGTACTTC.